This T cell receptor (beta chain) appears in the sequencing data of a study of blood T cell repertoires in COVID-19. Across the study: Acute and convalescent COVID-19 samples came from the United States, Italy and Spain. The analysed material was cDNA or gDNA that came from T cells, B-cell-depleted T cells, or PBMCs.

In the original workflow: Amplification with reference gene primers provided the estimates of nucleated cell counts. Clones were read by immunoSEQ multiplex PCR, and TCRdb kept only the in-frame ones, dropping some. V, J and clone size are those of that table, while D and trimming were read from the DNA. The repertoire consists of roughly 330,000 clones, with approximately 82% occurring once and the leading ten covering roughly 1.3%. The V end lost 1 base, the J end lost 11 bases, and 14 bases lay between the germline ends. Germline CDR1 reads MNHNS; CDR2 reads SASEGT. CDR3 length equals 13 residues.

The specimen sequenced was peripheral blood. This TCR came from a woman aged 45 to 65 with acute or convalescent COVID-19. The chain combines TRBV6-1 with TRBJ1-1; the D gene is possibly TRBD1 (5 bases). CDR3 sequence reads: CASSEVGQGRAFF. Written as DNA, the CDR3 is TGTGCCAGCAGTGAAGTTGGGCAGGGAAGGGCTTTCTTT.